One and the same sample provided the 2 T cell receptor beta chains below, sequenced in a study of T cell responses to AZD1222 COVID-19 vaccine. Sequenced by immunoSEQ multiplex PCR; TCRdb stores in-frame clones only, minus some. The table has about 120,000 clones, 85% to 90% seen once. The sequenced sample was peripheral blood, obtained 28 days after the second AZD1222 dose. These receptors all stem from an adult who received the AZD1222 COVID-19 vaccine.

The chain links TRBV5-1 to TRBJ1-1, with 7 bases aligning to TRBD1. This CDR3 comprises 14 residues. CDR1 is SGHRS and CDR2 is YFSETQ in the germline V gene. V shed 5 bases and J 1 base; nucleotides not matched to a gene: 5. Written as DNA, the CDR3 is TGCGCCAGCAGGTCCGGGACAGCGAACACTGAAGCTTTCTTT. Translation: CASRSGTANTEAFF.

The chain employs TRBV11-2 and TRBJ1-1; D call uncertain. V lost 1 base to trimming and J lost 7 bases, with 10 bases between them. The CDR3 covers 13 residues. CDR1 SGHAT and CDR2 FQNNGV come from the germline V gene. CDR3 sequence (DNA): TGTGCCAGCAGCTTAGGGTGGGTAGGTGAAGCTTTCTTT. Translating gives CASSLGWVGEAFF.